One and the same sample provided the 10 T cell receptor beta chains below, sequenced in a study of response to subunit inactivated influenza vaccine. TCRdb used MiXCR to reprocess the RT-PCR reads, holding one entry per CDR3 protein. This table has 450,000 to 700,000 distinct CDR3 sequences, 12% to 15% appearing once. The sequencing here drew on PBMCs from blood, taken approximately 13 days after vaccination. All receptors derive from a man in his fifties or sixties who received an inactivated influenza vaccine.

This clonotype was observed a handful of times. The chain joins TRBV29-1 to TRBJ2-5, with D perhaps TRBD1 (6 bases). The CDR3 consists of 13 residues. V lost 7 bases, J lost 0 bases, and 12 bases lay in between. Germline V gene data show CDR1 as SQVTM and CDR2 as ANQGSEA. The DNA for the CDR3 is TGCAGCGCTCTGAACAGGGACCAAGAGACCCAGTACTTC. Its translation is CSALNRDQETQYF. Full variable domain (outside the CDR3, taken from reference TRBV29-1 and TRBJ2-5): SAVISQKPSRDICQRGTSLTIQCQVDSQVTMMFWYRQQPGQSLTLIATANQGSEATYESGFVIDKFPISRPNLTFSTLTVSNMSPEDSSIYLCSALNRDQETQYFGPGTRLLVL.

This clonotype was found a few times. The chain employs TRBV7-9 and TRBJ2-7; 7 bases map to TRBD2. The CDR3 has 15 amino acids. With V trimmed by 3 bases and J by 6 bases, 11 bases remained unmatched. Per the germline V gene, CDR1 is SEHNR and CDR2 is FQNEAQ (reference sequence). The CDR3: CASSFTSALTAEQYF. CDR3 coding DNA: TGTGCCAGCAGCTTTACTAGCGCTCTAACGGCCGAGCAGTACTTC.

In this sample, this clonotype turned up a few times. The J gene is TRBJ1-6, the V gene TRBV6-1, with 7 bases fitting TRBD1. Per germline, CDR1 MNHNS and CDR2 SASEGT. V lost 6 bases and J lost 7; bases outside the gene matches: 6. The CDR3 runs to 14 residues. CDR3 nucleotide sequence: TGTGCCAGCAGCCCCGACAGGGACAATTCACCCCTCCACTTT. Protein: CASSPDRDNSPLHF.

This chain connects TRBV7-9 to TRBJ2-3, with 8 positions matching TRBD2. This CDR3 is built from 16 residues. The germline gives CDR1 SEHNR, CDR2 FQNEAQ (reference sequence). V lost 3 bases and J lost 0; bases outside the gene matches: 5. CDR3 sequence (DNA): TGTGCCAGCAGCTTCCCGGCGGGGGGAAGCACAGATACGCAGTATTTT. Amino acids: CASSFPAGGSTDTQYF.

The sample holds many counts of this clonotype. The chain uses TRBV4-2 and TRBJ2-5; 10 bases are shared with TRBD2. The CDR3 has 16 residues. Trimming at V came to 1 base and at J to 3 bases, leaving 5 bases not matched to a gene. The germline CDR1 and CDR2 sequences are LGHNA and YNFKEQ. CDR3 in amino acids: CASSQASGGGKETQYF. CDR3 sequence (DNA): TGTGCCAGCAGCCAAGCTAGCGGGGGCGGGAAAGAGACCCAGTACTTC.

This clonotype was observed a handful of times. The chain uses TRBV14 and TRBJ2-2, with D possibly matching TRBD1 (5 bases). The CDR3 extends over 15 amino acids. Trimming removed 2 bases at V and 4 bases at J, with 11 bases between. Germline CDR1 reads SGHDN; CDR2 reads FVKESK. The CDR3 DNA follows: TGTGCCAGCAGCCAATTCTCAGGGCCCACCGGGGAGCTGTTTTTT. Translating gives CASSQFSGPTGELFF.

This clonotype has a handful of counts. V is TRBV20-1 and J is TRBJ2-5; D is undetermined. The germline V gene has CDR1 DFQATT and CDR2 SNEGSKA (reference sequence). This CDR3 has 12 amino acids. Trimming removed 3 bases from V and 4 bases from J, with 9 bases in between. The CDR3 region is CSASTSVETQYF. As DNA, the CDR3 is TGCAGTGCTAGTACCAGCGTAGAGACCCAGTACTTC.

This clonotype was observed a few times. V and J are TRBV28 and TRBJ1-6; D possibly corresponds to TRBD1 (6 bases). Germline V gives CDR1 MDHEN, CDR2 SYDVKM. The V end lost 6 bases, the J end lost 7 bases, and 22 bases lay between the germline ends. The CDR3 runs 17 residues. The CDR3 DNA sequence: TGTGCCAGCAGCACCCCAACAGGGCCTGAGTGGAATTCACCCCTCCACTTT. This encodes CASSTPTGPEWNSPLHF.

This clonotype came up a few times. V gene TRBV7-2 combines with J gene TRBJ1-5; TRBD1 aligns across 8 bases. The CDR3 extends over 14 amino acids. Per the germline V gene, CDR1 is SGHTA and CDR2 is FQGNSA. V shed 5 bases and J 6 bases; nucleotides not matched to a gene: 6. CDR3 bases: TGTGCCAGCAGCCCAGACAGGGGAGGTCAGCCCCAGCATTTT. Translated, it gives CASSPDRGGQPQHF.

The chain recombines TRBV4-2 with TRBJ1-4; TRBD1 might be the D (6 bases). There are 15 residues in the CDR3. Trimming took 1 base from V and 5 from J, leaving 11 bases between them. Germline loops: CDR1 LGHNA, CDR2 YNFKEQ. Here the CDR3 reads CASSQANRENEKLFF. The CDR3 region has the DNA TGTGCCAGCAGCCAAGCAAACAGGGAAAATGAAAAACTGTTTTTT.